These T cell receptor beta chains were read from a single sample in a study of T cells and Merkel cell carcinoma outcomes. This table comes from immunoSEQ multiplex PCR, and its TCRdb copy is limited to in-frame clones, with some not included. The profile covers 15,000 to 16,000 clones, with approximately 80% appearing a single time and 7% to 9% taken by the ten largest. The sample comprised tumor tissue from Merkel cell carcinoma. The receptors originated from a human donor with Merkel cell carcinoma. Each CDR3 is given with its conserved first and last residue. D genes are given only for firm matches. Some rows have no size entry. The others give once, few or many, or a class for an expanded clone.

once,TRBV5-1,TRBJ2-5,TRBD1,CASSLYRGPQETQYF,TGCGCCAGCAGCTTGTACAGGGGACCACAAGAGACCCAGTACTTC
-,TRBV19,TRBJ1-5,-,CASSGQSNQPQHF,TGTGCCAGTAGTGGGCAGAGCAATCAGCCCCAGCATTTT
-,TRBV5-8,TRBJ1-3,-,CASSLRNTIYF,TGTGCCAGCAGCTTAAGGAACACCATATATTTT
-,TRBV15,TRBJ2-7,-,CATSRDSLYYEQYF,TGTGCCACCAGCAGAGATTCGTTATACTACGAGCAGTACTTC
-,TRBV19,TRBJ1-5,-,CAGLKPQHF,TGTGCCGGACTTAAGCCCCAGCATTTT
few,TRBV19,TRBJ2-7,-,CASSQTVSYEQYF,TGTGCCAGTAGTCAAACCGTGTCCTACGAGCAGTACTTC
-,TRBV18,TRBJ2-2,-,CASSPLRDRYTGELFF,TGTGCCAGCTCACCCCTCCGGGACCGGTACACCGGGGAGCTGTTTTTT
-,TRBV19,TRBJ2-3,-,CASSITGDATDTQYF,TGTGCCAGTAGTATTACGGGAGACGCCACAGATACGCAGTATTTT
-,TRBV18,TRBJ1-5,-,CASSPRRYHNQPQHF,TGTGCCAGCTCACCCCGCAGGTATCACAATCAGCCCCAGCATTTT
-,TRBV5-5,TRBJ2-7,-,CASSWRPGPYEQYF,TGTGCCAGCAGCTGGCGTCCAGGACCCTACGAGCAGTACTTC
-,TRBV5-1,TRBJ1-1,-,CASSLVPGVNTEAFF,TGCGCCAGCAGCTTGGTACCGGGGGTGAACACTGAAGCTTTCTTT
-,TRBV27,TRBJ2-1,-,CASSLQAYNEQFF,TGTGCCAGCAGCCTACAGGCCTACAATGAGCAGTTCTTC
-,TRBV18,TRBJ1-1,-,CASSVGTGLGTEAFF,TGTGCCAGCTCGGTCGGGACGGGTTTGGGCACTGAAGCTTTCTTT
-,TRBV30,TRBJ1-2,-,CAWSPLSEGGYTF,TGTGCCTGGTCCCCCCTCTCAGAGGGTGGCTACACCTTC
-,TRBV7-9,TRBJ2-1,-,CASTPVSYNEQFF,TGTGCCAGCACCCCCGTCTCCTACAATGAGCAGTTCTTC
-,TRBV18,TRBJ1-1,-,CASSPSWGAEGTEAFF,TGTGCCAGCTCACCCTCCTGGGGGGCAGAAGGTACTGAAGCTTTCTTT
-,TRBV29-1,TRBJ1-4,-,CSVAVNEKLFF,TGCAGCGTTGCGGTAAATGAAAAACTGTTTTTT
-,TRBV9,TRBJ1-1,-,CASSVGHWGTEAFF,TGTGCCAGCAGCGTAGGACATTGGGGCACTGAAGCTTTCTTT
-,TRBV30,TRBJ1-1,-,CAWSVQADTEAFF,TGTGCCTGGAGTGTTCAGGCGGACACTGAAGCTTTCTTT
-,TRBV4-1,TRBJ2-7,TRBD2,CASSQDTSGLYEQYF,TGCGCCAGCAGCCAAGACACTAGCGGGTTGTACGAGCAGTACTTC
-,TRBV7-9,TRBJ2-7,TRBD2,CASSSRGGTSGKDEQYF,TGTGCCAGCAGCTCCCGAGGGGGGACTAGCGGGAAGGACGAGCAGTACTTC
-,TRBV19,TRBJ2-2,TRBD1,CASSIGQGVGLKELFF,TGTGCCAGTAGTATAGGACAGGGGGTTGGGCTAAAGGAGCTGTTTTTT
-,TRBV5-1,TRBJ2-6,-,CASSLGGTGANVLTF,TGCGCCAGCAGCTTGGGGGGCACGGGGGCCAACGTCCTGACTTTC
-,TRBV21-1,TRBJ2-7,-,CASIRDSYEQYF,TGTGCCAGCATCCGGGACAGCTACGAGCAGTACTTC
-,TRBV6-1,TRBJ2-7,-,CASSVSRGEQYF,TGTGCCAGCAGTGTCAGCCGGGGGGAGCAGTACTTC
-,TRBV28,TRBJ1-1,TRBD1,CASIQFGTGDTEAFF,TGTGCCAGCATTCAATTCGGGACAGGGGACACTGAAGCTTTCTTT
-,TRBV28,TRBJ2-5,-,CASSFAGETQYF,TGTGCCAGCAGTTTTGCGGGGGAGACCCAGTACTTC